The next 13 T cell receptor beta chains were all read from a single sample in a study of cytomegalovirus exposure and HLA in healthy donors. Some clones are missing from TCRdb's copy, which holds only in-frame ones; the method was immunoSEQ multiplex PCR. The repertoire has about 130,000 clones, about nine tenths of them found once; the top ten carry about 3.7%. Sequencing was performed on PBMCs. These receptors all come from a man aged 30 to 45 in good health and CMV-seronegative.

The CDR3 protein is CASRDTGVQETQYF. The DNA of the CDR3 is TGTGCCAGCAGAGACACAGGGGTCCAAGAGACCCAGTACTTC. This chain connects TRBV6-6 to TRBJ2-5; TRBD1 agrees at 7 bases. After removal of 6 bases from V and 1 base from J, the junction contained 5 bases not matched to a gene. Germline values: CDR1 MNHNY, CDR2 SVGAGI (reference sequence). The CDR3 covers 14 residues.

At least ten counts were recorded for this clone. Because it lacks the conserved phenylalanine or tryptophan at the end, this CDR3 is likely a read error. Because the CDR3's place on the DNA is in doubt, the DNA is left out and the CDR3 is given as listed by TCRdb. The chain joins TRBV7-2 to TRBJ1-1. The germline gives CDR1 SGHTA, CDR2 FQGNSA. Both ends counted, the CDR3 spans 8 residues. The CDR3 loop is CATENGEM.

CDR3 nucleotides: TGTGCCAGCAGTGAAACCGGGACAGTGAACACCGGGGAGCTGTTTTTT. This translates into CASSETGTVNTGELFF. The chain couples TRBV2 to TRBJ2-2; 7 bases agree with TRBD1. The CDR3 is 16 amino acids. The J segment lost 1 base and the V segment lost 2 bases, leaving 4 bases of the junction unmatched. Germline V lookup: CDR1 SNHLY, CDR2 FYNNEI.

The chain is built from TRBV6-4 and TRBJ1-5; D might be TRBD1 (5 bases). Trimming left V 3 bases short and J 7 bases short, with 16 bases between. Per germline, CDR1 MRHNA and CDR2 SNTAGT. The length of the CDR3 is 15 residues. CDR3 nucleotide sequence: TGTGCCAGCAGTGATTACCCAGGGATCGGGCAGCCCCAGCATTTT. Translation gives CASSDYPGIGQPQHF.

The V call is TRBV5-4, the J call TRBJ1-4, with D possibly matching TRBD1 (5 bases). V lost 1 base and J lost 4, with 5 bases in between. Germline V gene data show CDR1 as SGHNT and CDR2 as YYREEE (reference sequence). The CDR3 contains 13 residues. The CDR3 DNA reads as TGTGCCAGCAGCTTGCAGGGTAATGAAAAACTGTTTTTT. Translating it yields CASSLQGNEKLFF.

The chain carries TRBV19 and TRBJ1-1; a weak D match, TRBD1 (5 bases). This CDR3 contains 14 residues. Germline-derived CDR1 and CDR2 are LNHDA and SQIVND (reference sequence). The germline V and J ends were trimmed by 4 bases and 11 bases, with 20 bases remaining between them. The CDR3: CASSTKLRANGAFF. The CDR3 region has the DNA TGTGCCAGTAGTACCAAACTCAGGGCGAACGGGGCTTTCTTT.

This clone has a handful of counts. The chain recombines TRBV11-2 with TRBJ1-2; possibly TRBD1 for D (5 bases). The CDR3 spans 16 residues. The ends were cut back, 2 bases at V and 3 bases at J, with 16 bases in the middle. Germline V gives CDR1 SGHAT, CDR2 FQNNGV. The CDR3 bases are TGTGCCAGCAGCTTAAGCATGGCAGGGAACGACTATGGCTACACCTTC. Encoded protein: CASSLSMAGNDYGYTF.

This clone was seen only once. V usage is TRBV10-2 and J usage is TRBJ1-3; 7 bases are shared with TRBD1. Germline CDR1 WSHSY, CDR2 SAAADI. This CDR3 spans 17 amino acids. The trim removed 4 bases at V and 0 bases at J, leaving 9 bases unmatched. CDR3 nucleotides: TGCGCCAGCAGTGCCCTGGGACAGCCATTCTCTGGAAACACCATATATTTT. It specifies CASSALGQPFSGNTIYF.

The chain recombines TRBV9 with TRBJ2-3; 7 bases match TRBD2. CDR3 length equals 15 residues. V was clipped by 4 bases and J by 2 bases; unmatched bases: 7. Per the germline V gene, CDR1 is SGDLS and CDR2 is YYNGEE. The CDR3 DNA follows: TGTGCCAGCAGCTACCGGCGGGGGTCCACAGATACGCAGTATTTT. It is translated as CASSYRRGSTDTQYF.

The chain uses TRBV5-6 and TRBJ2-2; the match to TRBD2 covers 7 bases. The CDR3 spans 15 residues. V gave up 2 bases and J gave up 4 bases; unmatched junction bases: 5. CDR1 and CDR2 from the germline V gene are SGHDT and YYEEEE. The CDR3 coding sequence is TGTGCCAGCAGCTTCCGAGGGAGGGGCACCGGGGAGCTGTTTTTT. Protein: CASSFRGRGTGELFF. The variable domain in full, completed from reference TRBV5-6 and TRBJ2-2, reads DAGVTQSPTHLIKTRGQQVTLRCSPKSGHDTVSWYQQALGQGPQFIFQYYEEEERQRGNFPDRFSGHQFPNYSSELNVNALLLGDSALYLCASSFRGRGTGELFFGEGSRLTVL.

CDR3 sequence (DNA): TGTGCCAGCAGCGCCTTGGACAGATTTTTTGGCGAGCAGTACTTC. It translates to CASSALDRFFGEQYF. This chain uses TRBV7-6 with TRBJ2-7, with D perhaps TRBD1 (6 bases). The CDR3 spans 15 residues. Germline CDR1 and CDR2: SGHVS and FNYEAQ. With 5 bases removed from V and 6 bases from J, the gap between germline ends came to 20 bases. The whole variable domain, remainder taken from reference TRBV7-6 and TRBJ2-7, is GAGVSQSPRYKVTKRGQDVALRCDPISGHVSLYWYRQALGQGPEFLTYFNYEAQQDKSGLPNDRFSAERPEGSISTLTIQRTEQRDSAMYRCASSALDRFFGEQYFGPGTRLTVT.

In regard to this clone: The same CDR3 arises from other DNA sequences in this sample as well. The rearrangement joins TRBV18 to TRBJ2-2, with a possible D match to TRBD1 (6 bases). The CDR3 is made up of 14 amino acids. Germline values: CDR1 KGHSH, CDR2 LQKENI. V was trimmed by 3 bases and J by 1 base, leaving 6 bases between them. The CDR3 region is CASSPGQNTGELFF. In DNA, the CDR3 is TGTGCCAGCTCACCGGGACAGAACACCGGGGAGCTGTTTTTT.

The J gene is TRBJ2-5, the V gene TRBV18; no definite D call. The CDR3 runs to 11 residues. In germline, CDR1 is KGHSH, CDR2 LQKENI. Trimming removed 6 bases from V and 5 bases from J, with 7 bases in between. The CDR3: CASSLRETQYF. The CDR3 DNA reads TGTGCCAGCTCCCTCAGGGAGACCCAGTACTTC. The whole variable domain, remainder taken from reference TRBV18 and TRBJ2-5, is NAGVMQNPRHLVRRRGQEARLRCSPMKGHSHVYWYRQLPEEGLKFMVYLQKENIIDESGMPKERFSAEFPKEGPSILRIQQVVRGDSAAYFCASSLRETQYFGPGTRLLVL.